A selection of T cell receptor beta chains follows, all from one sample in a study of cytomegalovirus exposure and HLA in healthy donors. The assay was immunoSEQ multiplex PCR, and TCRdb's table has in-frame clones only and misses some. The data show 110,000 or so clones, less than 80% seen once. Sequencing was carried out using PBMCs. Receptor source: a woman aged 45-65 years in good health and CMV-seropositive. The CDR3 runs from the conserved cysteine through the conserved F or W. A D gene is named only where the DNA matches it firmly. Part of the rows lack a size; the others show once, few, many or a class for expanded clones.

clone_size j_call v_call d_call cdr3_aa cdr3_nt
- TRBJ1-1 TRBV7-2 - CASSLKIGGVDTEAFF TGTGCCAGCAGCTTAAAAATTGGGGGGGTGGACACTGAAGCTTTCTTT
- TRBJ2-1 TRBV18 TRBD2 CASSPGLLNEQFF TGTGCCAGCTCACCGGGACTACTCAATGAGCAGTTCTTC
- TRBJ2-3 TRBV7-7 - CASSLAGRKADTQYF TGTGCCAGCAGCTTAGCGGGGCGGAAAGCAGATACGCAGTATTTT
few TRBJ1-1 TRBV18 - CASSPPGGTEAFF TGTGCCAGCTCACCACCGGGGGGCACTGAAGCTTTCTTT
- TRBJ2-5 TRBV2 - CASSPVSQETQYF TGTGCCAGCAGCCCAGTCTCTCAAGAGACCCAGTACTTC
- TRBJ1-4 TRBV6-5 - CACGTEGKLFF TGTGCCTGTGGGACGGAGGGAAAACTGTTTTTT
- TRBJ2-2 TRBV4-2 - CASSQVADTGELFF TGTGCCAGCAGCCAAGTGGCGGACACCGGGGAGCTGTTTTTT
- TRBJ2-1 TRBV6-4 - CASSGAGSDEQFF TGTGCCAGCAGTGGGGCAGGGTCCGATGAGCAGTTCTTC
- TRBJ1-1 TRBV27 - CASRSNTEAFF TGTGCCAGCAGGAGTAACACTGAAGCTTTCTTT
- TRBJ1-1 TRBV18 TRBD1 CASSPPPGGSFFGTEAFF TGTGCCAGCTCACCACCCCCAGGGGGGAGTTTTTTTGGCACTGAAGCTTTCTTT
- TRBJ1-3 TRBV7-3 TRBD1 CASSLAPPGTGVGNTIYF TGTGCCAGCAGCTTAGCCCCCCCCGGGACAGGGGTTGGAAACACCATATATTTT
few TRBJ2-1 TRBV7-6 TRBD2 CASSSTSGGPSYNEQFF TGTGCCAGCAGCTCGACCTCGGGGGGGCCTTCCTACAATGAGCAGTTCTTC
- TRBJ2-7 TRBV19 TRBD1 CASSPRRDRGDEQYF TGTGCCAGTAGTCCTCGCCGGGACAGGGGAGACGAGCAGTACTTC
- TRBJ2-7 TRBV7-8 TRBD2 CASSLPGGSYEQYF TGTGCCAGCAGCTTACCGGGGGGCTCCTACGAGCAGTACTTC
- TRBJ2-2 TRBV5-1 - CASSLSGGTGELFF TGCGCCAGCAGCTTGTCCGGGGGAACCGGGGAGCTGTTTTTT
- TRBJ2-5 TRBV30 - CAWSVFQEETQYF TGTGCCTGGAGTGTATTCCAGGAAGAGACCCAGTACTTC
- TRBJ1-4 TRBV28 - CASSYTFGTTNEKLFF TGTGCCAGCAGTTACACGTTCGGGACAACTAATGAAAAACTGTTTTTT
- TRBJ2-5 TRBV4-3 TRBD2 CASSQESFDLREIGETQYF TGCGCCAGCAGCCAAGAAAGCTTCGATTTGCGGGAGATCGGGGAGACCCAGTACTTC
- TRBJ2-4 TRBV19 - CASSIGLRGTQYF TGTGCCAGTAGTATAGGTCTTCGCGGAACCCAGTACTTC
- TRBJ2-7 TRBV5-1 - CASQDHTGDEQYF TGCGCCAGCCAGGACCACACGGGGGACGAGCAGTACTTC
- TRBJ2-5 TRBV6-5 TRBD2 CASSYGGSGRETQYF TGTGCCAGCAGTTACGGGGGTAGCGGGAGGGAGACCCAGTACTTC
- TRBJ1-1 TRBV7-6 - CATKSMEGNTEAFF TGTGCCACAAAAAGTATGGAGGGAAACACTGAAGCTTTCTTT
once TRBJ1-1 TRBV9 TRBD1 CASSTGQMNTEAFF TGTGCCAGCAGCACGGGACAGATGAACACTGAAGCTTTCTTT
- TRBJ2-1 TRBV30 - CAWSVDGNEQFF TGTGCCTGGAGTGTTGACGGGAATGAGCAGTTCTTC
few TRBJ1-6 TRBV27 - CASSLSGSSYNSPLHF TGTGCCAGCAGTTTATCTGGGAGCTCCTATAATTCACCCCTCCACTTT
- TRBJ1-1 TRBV5-1 - CASSLVARGNTEAFF TGCGCCAGCAGCTTGGTGGCTAGGGGGAACACTGAAGCTTTCTTT
- TRBJ1-1 TRBV5-1 TRBD1 CASSLGQHKMNTEAFF TGCGCCAGCAGCCTGGGACAGCACAAAATGAACACTGAAGCTTTCTTT